This is a list of T cell receptor beta chains from one sample in a study of blood T cell repertoires in COVID-19. Some clones are missing from TCRdb's copy, which holds only in-frame ones; the method was immunoSEQ multiplex PCR. Among about 24,000 clones listed, 81% were seen once. Sequencing was carried out using peripheral blood. The receptors derive from a man between 65 and 85 years old with acute or convalescent COVID-19. The CDR3 runs from the conserved cysteine through the conserved F or W. A D gene is named only where the DNA matches it firmly. Size is omitted from some rows. Given values are once, few, many or a class for expanded clones.

size: -
V: TRBV5-1
J: TRBJ2-1
D: TRBD2
CDR3: CASALASLWNEQFF
DNA: TGCGCCAGCGCACTAGCGTCTCTTTGGAATGAGCAGTTCTTC

size: -
V: TRBV7-3
J: TRBJ1-1
D: -
CDR3: CASSLIGRATEAFF
DNA: TGTGCCAGCAGCTTAATCGGCAGGGCCACTGAAGCTTTCTTT

size: -
V: TRBV15
J: TRBJ2-3
D: TRBD2
CDR3: CATSRGTSGGADTQYF
DNA: TGTGCCACCAGCAGAGGGACTAGCGGGGGGGCAGATACGCAGTATTTT

size: -
V: TRBV7-2
J: TRBJ1-6
D: TRBD1
CDR3: CASSKRDRGGNSPLHF
DNA: TGTGCCAGCAGCAAAAGGGACAGGGGAGGAAATTCACCCCTCCACTTT

size: once
V: TRBV7-2
J: TRBJ1-2
D: -
CDR3: CASSLAQDGYTF
DNA: TGTGCCAGCAGCTTAGCGCAGGATGGCTACACCTTC

size: -
V: TRBV7-8
J: TRBJ2-5
D: -
CDR3: CASSLVGWTAVKTQYF
DNA: TGTGCCAGCAGCTTAGTCGGGTGGACAGCGGTAAAGACCCAGTACTTC

size: -
V: TRBV15
J: TRBJ2-1
D: TRBD2
CDR3: CATSSGGTYNEQFF
DNA: TGTGCCACCAGCAGCGGGGGGACCTACAATGAGCAGTTCTTC

size: once
V: TRBV9
J: TRBJ1-5
D: -
CDR3: CASSPQGGAQPQHF
DNA: TGTGCCAGCAGCCCTCAAGGGGGGGCTCAGCCCCAGCATTTT

size: -
V: TRBV5-1
J: TRBJ1-1
D: -
CDR3: CASSSGGGKNTEAFF
DNA: TGCGCCAGCAGCTCGGGCGGGGGAAAGAACACTGAAGCTTTCTTT

size: -
V: TRBV19
J: TRBJ1-6
D: TRBD1
CDR3: CASKGTVNSPLHF
DNA: TGTGCCAGTAAGGGGACAGTAAATTCACCCCTCCACTTT

size: -
V: TRBV4-2
J: TRBJ1-6
D: -
CDR3: CASSQERSYNSPLHF
DNA: TGTGCCAGCAGCCAGGAGCGCTCCTATAATTCACCCCTCCACTTT

size: -
V: TRBV6-5
J: TRBJ2-7
D: -
CDR3: CASSTLDKASYEQYF
DNA: TGTGCCAGCAGCACCCTTGACAAGGCTTCCTACGAGCAGTACTTC

size: -
V: TRBV5-1
J: TRBJ2-1
D: -
CDR3: CASSLAVTDYNEQFF
DNA: TGCGCCAGCAGCTTGGCCGTAACAGATTACAATGAGCAGTTCTTC

size: few
V: TRBV18
J: TRBJ2-1
D: TRBD1
CDR3: CASSHPGTAYNEQFF
DNA: TGTGCCAGCTCACACCCCGGGACAGCCTACAATGAGCAGTTCTTC

size: -
V: TRBV5-1
J: TRBJ2-6
D: TRBD1
CDR3: CASSGGQPPNVLTF
DNA: TGCGCCAGCAGCGGGGGACAGCCCCCCAACGTCCTGACTTTC

size: few
V: TRBV27
J: TRBJ1-2
D: -
CDR3: CASRDWTDYGYTF
DNA: TGTGCCAGCAGAGATTGGACAGACTATGGCTACACCTTC

size: few
V: TRBV7-2
J: TRBJ1-3
D: -
CDR3: CASSLAAQGGNTIYF
DNA: TGTGCCAGCAGCTTAGCGGCTCAGGGGGGAAACACCATATATTTT

size: -
V: TRBV11-2
J: TRBJ2-1
D: TRBD2
CDR3: CASSLEIAGLYNEQFF
DNA: TGTGCCAGCAGCCTGGAGATAGCGGGGCTTTACAATGAGCAGTTCTTC

size: -
V: TRBV11-3
J: TRBJ1-1
D: -
CDR3: CASSLGQSNTEAFF
DNA: TGTGCCAGCAGCTTAGGACAGTCAAACACTGAAGCTTTCTTT

size: -
V: TRBV18
J: TRBJ1-2
D: -
CDR3: CASSRESVWGYTF
DNA: TGTGCCAGCTCGAGGGAATCGGTGTGGGGCTACACCTTC

size: -
V: TRBV7-9
J: TRBJ1-1
D: TRBD1
CDR3: CASSLTGGNTEAFF
DNA: TGTGCCAGCAGTCTTACAGGGGGCAACACTGAAGCTTTCTTT

size: -
V: TRBV7-9
J: TRBJ1-4
D: -
CDR3: CASSLQGIEKLFF
DNA: TGTGCCAGCAGCTTACAGGGCATAGAAAAACTGTTTTTT

size: -
V: TRBV2
J: TRBJ1-1
D: -
CDR3: CSYRDMNTEAFF
DNA: TGCTCATACAGGGATATGAACACTGAAGCTTTCTTT

size: -
V: TRBV5-1
J: TRBJ1-2
D: -
CDR3: CASSLEGGVRSVGYTF
DNA: TGCGCCAGCAGCTTGGAAGGAGGGGTGAGGAGTGTTGGCTACACCTTC

size: -
V: TRBV13
J: TRBJ2-1
D: -
CDR3: CASSLTTTYNEQFF
DNA: TGTGCCAGCAGCTTAACTACCACCTACAATGAGCAGTTCTTC

size: once
V: TRBV6-5
J: TRBJ1-2
D: TRBD1
CDR3: CASSYPLGQGHGYTF
DNA: TGTGCCAGCAGTTACCCCCTTGGACAGGGCCATGGCTACACCTTC

size: -
V: TRBV5-5
J: TRBJ2-3
D: TRBD2
CDR3: CASSFTSLLAGDTDTQYF
DNA: TGTGCCAGCAGCTTTACCTCACTACTAGCGGGGGATACAGATACGCAGTATTTT

size: -
V: TRBV24-1
J: TRBJ2-1
D: TRBD2
CDR3: CATSDGLGTSANNEQFF
DNA: TGTGCCACCAGCGATGGATTAGGGACTAGCGCCAACAATGAGCAGTTCTTC

size: -
V: TRBV2
J: TRBJ2-7
D: -
CDR3: CASSEYSRYEQYF
DNA: TGTGCCAGCAGTGAATACAGCCGTTACGAGCAGTACTTC

size: -
V: TRBV4-2
J: TRBJ1-3
D: -
CDR3: CASSQPTTGTGNTIYF
DNA: TGTGCCAGCAGCCAACCCACCACAGGGACTGGAAACACCATATATTTT

size: once
V: TRBV20-1
J: TRBJ1-1
D: TRBD1
CDR3: CSAPMGQAFF
DNA: TGCAGTGCCCCCATGGGACAGGCTTTCTTT

size: -
V: TRBV5-1
J: TRBJ1-1
D: -
CDR3: CASSLGAREAFF
DNA: TGCGCCAGCAGCTTGGGGGCCCGTGAAGCTTTCTTT

size: -
V: TRBV11-2
J: TRBJ1-1
D: -
CDR3: CASSLERTGGAFF
DNA: TGTGCCAGCAGCTTAGAACGAACCGGAGGAGCTTTCTTT

size: few
V: TRBV5-1
J: TRBJ2-2
D: TRBD2
CDR3: CASSLDPGGNTGELFF
DNA: TGCGCCAGCAGCTTGGATCCGGGAGGGAACACCGGGGAGCTGTTTTTT

size: few
V: TRBV30
J: TRBJ1-2
D: -
CDR3: CAWVDYGYTF
DNA: TGTGCCTGGGTAGACTATGGCTACACCTTC

size: -
V: TRBV29-1
J: TRBJ2-7
D: TRBD2
CDR3: CSVASGRAASYEQYF
DNA: TGCAGCGTTGCTAGCGGGAGGGCCGCGTCCTACGAGCAGTACTTC

size: -
V: TRBV30
J: TRBJ1-6
D: -
CDR3: CAWFSGHTNSPLHF
DNA: TGTGCCTGGTTTTCGGGACATACTAATTCACCCCTCCACTTT

size: -
V: TRBV9
J: TRBJ1-4
D: -
CDR3: CASSPTSATGSGEKLFF
DNA: TGTGCCAGCAGCCCAACGTCAGCTACAGGGAGTGGTGAAAAACTGTTTTTT

size: -
V: TRBV7-9
J: TRBJ2-3
D: TRBD2
CDR3: CASSSMISGGAKDTQYF
DNA: TGTGCCAGCAGCTCAATGATTAGCGGGGGGGCCAAAGATACGCAGTATTTT

size: -
V: TRBV4-3
J: TRBJ2-7
D: TRBD2
CDR3: CASSHLREGPYEQYF
DNA: TGCGCCAGCAGCCACCTGCGGGAGGGCCCTTACGAGCAGTACTTC

size: once
V: TRBV3-1/TRBV3-2
J: TRBJ2-3
D: TRBD2
CDR3: CASSQLYGGSTDTQYF
DNA: TGTGCCAGCAGCCAGTTATATGGCGGGAGTACAGATACGCAGTATTTT

size: -
V: TRBV5-1
J: TRBJ1-3
D: -
CDR3: CASSLVSSSGNTIYF
DNA: TGCGCCAGCAGCTTGGTTTCCAGCTCTGGAAACACCATATATTTT

size: -
V: TRBV5-1
J: TRBJ1-2
D: TRBD1
CDR3: CASSSGTGSFYGYTF
DNA: TGCGCCAGCAGTTCCGGGACAGGGAGCTTCTATGGCTACACCTTC

size: -
V: TRBV15
J: TRBJ1-4
D: -
CDR3: CATSRDFQGTNEKLFF
DNA: TGTGCCACCAGCAGAGATTTTCAGGGCACTAATGAAAAACTGTTTTTT

size: once
V: TRBV5-1
J: TRBJ1-6
D: TRBD1
CDR3: CASSRTGDPLNSPLHF
DNA: TGCGCCAGCAGCAGAACAGGGGACCCCCTTAATTCACCCCTCCACTTT

size: -
V: TRBV19
J: TRBJ2-5
D: TRBD2
CDR3: CASSIGTSVQETQYF
DNA: TGTGCCAGTAGTATCGGGACTAGCGTACAAGAGACCCAGTACTTC

size: -
V: TRBV9
J: TRBJ2-2
D: -
CDR3: CASSGGLIGPGELFF
DNA: TGTGCCAGCAGCGGGGGACTGATCGGACCCGGGGAGCTGTTTTTT

size: -
V: TRBV5-1
J: TRBJ2-3
D: TRBD2
CDR3: CASSLAGTSATDTQYF
DNA: TGCGCCAGCAGCTTGGCCGGGACTAGCGCCACAGATACGCAGTATTTT

size: -
V: TRBV7-3
J: TRBJ2-3
D: -
CDR3: CASSSGRTDTQYF
DNA: TGTGCCAGCAGCTCCGGTCGCACAGATACGCAGTATTTT

size: few
V: TRBV6-5
J: TRBJ2-7
D: -
CDR3: CASSFRGGYEQYF
DNA: TGTGCCAGCAGTTTTAGGGGTGGATACGAGCAGTACTTC

size: -
V: TRBV2
J: TRBJ1-2
D: -
CDR3: CASRSDMRGYTF
DNA: TGTGCCAGCAGGTCGGACATGCGGGGCTACACCTTC

size: once
V: TRBV1
J: TRBJ2-3
D: -
CDR3: CTSSQDPILRASTDTQYF
DNA: TGCACCAGCAGCCAAGATCCCATATTGCGGGCTAGCACAGATACGCAGTATTTT